These T cell receptor beta chains were read from a single sample in a study of blood T cell repertoires in COVID-19. Data came from immunoSEQ multiplex PCR; TCRdb stores just in-frame clones and leaves some out. Among some 100,000 clones listed, approximately 91% were seen once. The specimen was peripheral blood. The origin of the receptors is a man aged 55 to 70 with acute or convalescent COVID-19. Each CDR3 is given with its conserved first and last residue. The D gene is left open where the match is weak. Clone size, where shown, is once, few, many, or a class for clones that have expanded.

abundance: NA; len: 17; v_gene: TRBV6-1; j_gene: TRBJ2-1; d_gene: TRBD1; CDR3nt: TGTGCCAGCAGTGAAGTGCCCAAGGGGACAGGGCTTGGCGAGCAGTTCTTC; CDR3aa: CASSEVPKGTGLGEQFF
abundance: NA; len: 15; v_gene: TRBV30; j_gene: TRBJ1-3; d_gene: NA; CDR3nt: TGTGCCTGGAGTGTGCACGGGATTAGTGGAAACACCATATATTTT; CDR3aa: CAWSVHGISGNTIYF
abundance: NA; len: 13; v_gene: TRBV30; j_gene: TRBJ2-7; d_gene: TRBD2; CDR3nt: TGTGCCTGGGGCTGGACTAGCGGCTACGAGCAGTACTTC; CDR3aa: CAWGWTSGYEQYF
abundance: NA; len: 13; v_gene: TRBV27; j_gene: TRBJ1-4; d_gene: TRBD1; CDR3nt: TGTGCCAGCAGTTCTTCAGGGGGTGAAAAACTGTTTTTT; CDR3aa: CASSSSGGEKLFF
abundance: NA; len: 13; v_gene: TRBV24-1; j_gene: TRBJ1-2; d_gene: TRBD1; CDR3nt: TGTGCCACCAGTGATGACAGGGCGGGGGGCTACACCTTC; CDR3aa: CATSDDRAGGYTF
abundance: NA; len: 15; v_gene: TRBV27; j_gene: TRBJ2-6; d_gene: NA; CDR3nt: TGTGCCAGCAGTTTCCGGTTCTCTGGGGCCAACGTCCTGACTTTC; CDR3aa: CASSFRFSGANVLTF
abundance: NA; len: 15; v_gene: TRBV19; j_gene: TRBJ1-1; d_gene: TRBD1; CDR3nt: TGTGCCAGTAGTGACGTCAGGGGGGTGAACACTGAAGCTTTCTTT; CDR3aa: CASSDVRGVNTEAFF
abundance: NA; len: 17; v_gene: TRBV3-1/TRBV3-2; j_gene: TRBJ2-3; d_gene: TRBD1; CDR3nt: TGTGCCAGCAGCCAACAATCCACAGGGGTTCTCCGAAATACGCAGTATTTT; CDR3aa: CASSQQSTGVLRNTQYF
abundance: NA; len: 14; v_gene: TRBV30; j_gene: TRBJ1-2; d_gene: NA; CDR3nt: TGTGCCTGGAGTCTCCTTGGGGCCTCCTATGGCTACACCTTC; CDR3aa: CAWSLLGASYGYTF
abundance: NA; len: 17; v_gene: TRBV6-6; j_gene: TRBJ2-1; d_gene: TRBD2; CDR3nt: TGTGCCAGCAGTCCTAACTTAGCGGGAGGGCCCTACAATGAGCAGTTCTTC; CDR3aa: CASSPNLAGGPYNEQFF
abundance: NA; len: 15; v_gene: TRBV7-9; j_gene: TRBJ2-1; d_gene: TRBD2; CDR3nt: TGTGCCAGCAGCTCACAAGCGGGAGGTAGGGGTGAGCAGTTCTTC; CDR3aa: CASSSQAGGRGEQFF
abundance: NA; len: 14; v_gene: TRBV6-5; j_gene: TRBJ2-7; d_gene: TRBD2; CDR3nt: TGTGCCAGCAGGATTAGCGGGCCAACCTACGAGCAGTACTTC; CDR3aa: CASRISGPTYEQYF
abundance: NA; len: 16; v_gene: TRBV5-1; j_gene: TRBJ2-2; d_gene: NA; CDR3nt: TGCGCCAGCAGCTTTCGTTCCCTTGGAGGAACCGGGGAGCTGTTTTTT; CDR3aa: CASSFRSLGGTGELFF
abundance: NA; len: 16; v_gene: TRBV19; j_gene: TRBJ1-1; d_gene: TRBD1; CDR3nt: TGTGCCAGTAGTATATCACAGGGGGGTATGAACACTGAAGCTTTCTTT; CDR3aa: CASSISQGGMNTEAFF
abundance: NA; len: 15; v_gene: TRBV6-6; j_gene: TRBJ1-1; d_gene: NA; CDR3nt: TGTGCCAGCAGGTTGGCCCCTCAGATGAACACTGAAGCTTTCTTT; CDR3aa: CASRLAPQMNTEAFF
abundance: NA; len: 18; v_gene: TRBV4-2; j_gene: TRBJ1-4; d_gene: TRBD1; CDR3nt: TGTGCCAGCAGCCAAGACGTCGACAGGGGGTGGACTAATGAAAAACTGTTTTTT; CDR3aa: CASSQDVDRGWTNEKLFF
abundance: few; len: 16; v_gene: TRBV28; j_gene: TRBJ1-4; d_gene: NA; CDR3nt: TGTGCCAGCAGTAGCATGGTGGCAGGGGAGTGGGAAAAACTGTTTTTT; CDR3aa: CASSSMVAGEWEKLFF
abundance: NA; len: 12; v_gene: TRBV29-1; j_gene: TRBJ1-2; d_gene: NA; CDR3nt: TGCAGCGCACGGGACATTTCCTATGGCTACACCTTC; CDR3aa: CSARDISYGYTF
abundance: NA; len: 15; v_gene: TRBV6-5; j_gene: TRBJ1-5; d_gene: TRBD1; CDR3nt: TGTGCCAGCAGTTATAGCGCGACAGGGCCTCAGCCCCAGCATTTT; CDR3aa: CASSYSATGPQPQHF
abundance: NA; len: 13; v_gene: TRBV28; j_gene: TRBJ1-1; d_gene: NA; CDR3nt: TGTGCCAGCAGTTTAGACAGGAACACTGAAGCTTTCTTT; CDR3aa: CASSLDRNTEAFF
abundance: NA; len: 15; v_gene: TRBV6-2/TRBV6-3; j_gene: TRBJ1-2; d_gene: TRBD1; CDR3nt: TGTGCCAGCAGTTACTCGAATGCAGGGGGCTATGGCTACACCTTC; CDR3aa: CASSYSNAGGYGYTF
abundance: NA; len: 17; v_gene: TRBV19; j_gene: TRBJ1-4; d_gene: NA; CDR3nt: TGTGCCAGTAGTATCGTCCCGAGGGGGTTGGCTAATGAAAAACTGTTTTTT; CDR3aa: CASSIVPRGLANEKLFF
abundance: NA; len: 15; v_gene: TRBV11-2; j_gene: TRBJ1-3; d_gene: NA; CDR3nt: TGTGCCAGCAGCTTAAGGAGGGGTTGGGGAAACACCATATATTTT; CDR3aa: CASSLRRGWGNTIYF
abundance: NA; len: 16; v_gene: TRBV10-3; j_gene: TRBJ1-3; d_gene: NA; CDR3nt: TGTGCCATCAGTGAGGTCGAGGGGGTCTCTGGAAACACCATATATTTT; CDR3aa: CAISEVEGVSGNTIYF
abundance: NA; len: 15; v_gene: TRBV5-1; j_gene: TRBJ2-1; d_gene: TRBD1; CDR3nt: TGCGCCAGCAGCTCCGGACAGGGACTCTACAATGAGCAGTTCTTC; CDR3aa: CASSSGQGLYNEQFF
abundance: NA; len: 14; v_gene: TRBV29-1; j_gene: TRBJ2-7; d_gene: NA; CDR3nt: TGCAGCGTTGGTCATCACACGGGGAGGTGGGAGCAGTACTTC; CDR3aa: CSVGHHTGRWEQYF
abundance: NA; len: 17; v_gene: TRBV30; j_gene: TRBJ2-6; d_gene: NA; CDR3nt: TGTGCCTGGAGGAGGCGGACAGTCTCCTCTGGGGCCAACGTCCTGACTTTC; CDR3aa: CAWRRRTVSSGANVLTF
abundance: NA; len: 17; v_gene: TRBV19; j_gene: TRBJ1-3; d_gene: TRBD1; CDR3nt: TGTGCCAGTAGTATATCGACAGGGTATCGTCCTGGAAACACCATATATTTT; CDR3aa: CASSISTGYRPGNTIYF
abundance: once; len: 15; v_gene: TRBV11-2; j_gene: TRBJ2-1; d_gene: TRBD2; CDR3nt: TGTGCCAGCAGCAAGTACGGGACTACAAGCAATGAGCAGTTCTTC; CDR3aa: CASSKYGTTSNEQFF
abundance: NA; len: 16; v_gene: TRBV30; j_gene: TRBJ2-2; d_gene: TRBD2; CDR3nt: TGTGCCTGGAGTTCCGGGACTAGCGGCTTCACCGGGGAGCTGTTTTTT; CDR3aa: CAWSSGTSGFTGELFF
abundance: NA; len: 14; v_gene: TRBV18; j_gene: TRBJ1-1; d_gene: TRBD1; CDR3nt: TGTGCCAGCTCACCGGTAACAGGGGCCACTGAAGCTTTCTTT; CDR3aa: CASSPVTGATEAFF
abundance: NA; len: 13; v_gene: TRBV2; j_gene: TRBJ1-2; d_gene: NA; CDR3nt: TGTGCCAGCAGTGGAGCAGAAACTTTTGGCTACACCTTC; CDR3aa: CASSGAETFGYTF
abundance: NA; len: 17; v_gene: TRBV4-1; j_gene: TRBJ2-7; d_gene: TRBD2; CDR3nt: TGCGCCAGCAGCCCCACACATCTCCCTAGCGGGAGTAACGAGCAGTACTTC; CDR3aa: CASSPTHLPSGSNEQYF
abundance: NA; len: 17; v_gene: TRBV30; j_gene: TRBJ1-5; d_gene: NA; CDR3nt: TGTGCCTGGAGTCCTATCCGGGGGGAGGGATTCAATCAGCCCCAGCATTTT; CDR3aa: CAWSPIRGEGFNQPQHF
abundance: few; len: 16; v_gene: TRBV19; j_gene: TRBJ2-3; d_gene: TRBD2; CDR3nt: TGTGCCAGTAGTATAGGGACTAGCGGGGGCCATGATACGCAGTATTTT; CDR3aa: CASSIGTSGGHDTQYF
abundance: NA; len: 16; v_gene: TRBV6-1; j_gene: TRBJ2-6; d_gene: NA; CDR3nt: TGTGCCAGCAGTGAAGCCCGGGGGACTGGGGCCAACGTCCTGACTTTC; CDR3aa: CASSEARGTGANVLTF
abundance: once; len: 13; v_gene: TRBV25-1; j_gene: TRBJ2-1; d_gene: NA; CDR3nt: TGTGCCAGCAGTGAATATAGCGGCAATGAGCAGTTCTTC; CDR3aa: CASSEYSGNEQFF
abundance: few; len: 15; v_gene: TRBV5-1; j_gene: TRBJ1-4; d_gene: NA; CDR3nt: TGCGCCAGCAGCCCCACGGTTACAGCTAATGAAAAACTGTTTTTT; CDR3aa: CASSPTVTANEKLFF
abundance: NA; len: 14; v_gene: TRBV5-1; j_gene: TRBJ1-3; d_gene: NA; CDR3nt: TGCGCCAGCAGGCCTGGCACCTCTGGAAACACCATATATTTT; CDR3aa: CASRPGTSGNTIYF
abundance: once; len: 14; v_gene: TRBV19; j_gene: TRBJ1-1; d_gene: NA; CDR3nt: TGTGCCAGTAGTATAATCGGGGTTGCCACTGAAGCTTTCTTT; CDR3aa: CASSIIGVATEAFF
abundance: NA; len: 16; v_gene: TRBV6-4; j_gene: TRBJ2-1; d_gene: TRBD1; CDR3nt: TGTGCCAGCAGTAAACACGGGACAGGGTCCAAAAATGAGCAGTTCTTC; CDR3aa: CASSKHGTGSKNEQFF
abundance: NA; len: 16; v_gene: TRBV5-1; j_gene: TRBJ2-5; d_gene: TRBD2; CDR3nt: TGCGCCAGCAGCTTGATAGGCGGGGGGCTTCAAGAGACCCAGTACTTC; CDR3aa: CASSLIGGGLQETQYF
abundance: NA; len: 15; v_gene: TRBV9; j_gene: TRBJ2-3; d_gene: TRBD1; CDR3nt: TGTGCCAGCAGCGCATCCAGACAGGGACCAGATACGCAGTATTTT; CDR3aa: CASSASRQGPDTQYF
abundance: NA; len: 17; v_gene: TRBV19; j_gene: TRBJ2-1; d_gene: TRBD1; CDR3nt: TGTGCCAGTAGTATAAGACAGGGGCTCCCCTTAAACAATGAGCAGTTCTTC; CDR3aa: CASSIRQGLPLNNEQFF
abundance: once; len: 13; v_gene: TRBV3-1/TRBV3-2; j_gene: TRBJ2-3; d_gene: NA; CDR3nt: TGTGCCAGCAGCCAACGGGGGTCAGATACGCAGTATTTT; CDR3aa: CASSQRGSDTQYF
abundance: once; len: 13; v_gene: TRBV13; j_gene: TRBJ1-2; d_gene: NA; CDR3nt: TGTGCCAGCAGCCCCGGCCAGGGGCGCGGCTACACCTTC; CDR3aa: CASSPGQGRGYTF
abundance: NA; len: 14; v_gene: TRBV28; j_gene: TRBJ2-7; d_gene: NA; CDR3nt: TGTGCCAGCAGCATCCGGGATCCCCCCTACGAGCAGTACTTC; CDR3aa: CASSIRDPPYEQYF
abundance: NA; len: 16; v_gene: TRBV9; j_gene: TRBJ1-4; d_gene: TRBD1; CDR3nt: TGTGCCAGCAGCGCCTTACCGGGACAGGGTAATGAAAAACTGTTTTTT; CDR3aa: CASSALPGQGNEKLFF
abundance: NA; len: 15; v_gene: TRBV6-6; j_gene: TRBJ2-1; d_gene: TRBD2; CDR3nt: TGTGCCAGCAGCAACTTAGCGGGAGCGGGCAATGAGCAGTTCTTC; CDR3aa: CASSNLAGAGNEQFF
abundance: NA; len: 13; v_gene: TRBV6-1; j_gene: TRBJ1-1; d_gene: TRBD1; CDR3nt: TGTGCCAGCAGTGATCAGGGGGACACTGAAGCTTTCTTT; CDR3aa: CASSDQGDTEAFF